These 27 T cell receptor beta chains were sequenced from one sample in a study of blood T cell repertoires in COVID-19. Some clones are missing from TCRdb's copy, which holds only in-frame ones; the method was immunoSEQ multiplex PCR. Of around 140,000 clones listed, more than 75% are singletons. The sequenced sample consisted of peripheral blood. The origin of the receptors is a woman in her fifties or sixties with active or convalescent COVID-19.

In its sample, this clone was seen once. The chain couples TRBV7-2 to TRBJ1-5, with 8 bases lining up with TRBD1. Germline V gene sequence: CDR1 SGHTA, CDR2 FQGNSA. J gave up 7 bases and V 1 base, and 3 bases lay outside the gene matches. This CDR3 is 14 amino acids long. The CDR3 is CASSLEQGGQPQHF. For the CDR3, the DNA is TGTGCCAGCAGCTTAGAACAGGGGGGGCAGCCCCAGCATTTT.

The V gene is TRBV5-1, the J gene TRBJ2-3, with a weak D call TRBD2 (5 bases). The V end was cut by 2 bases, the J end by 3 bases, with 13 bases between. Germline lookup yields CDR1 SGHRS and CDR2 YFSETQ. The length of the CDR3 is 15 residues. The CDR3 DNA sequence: TGCGCCAGCAGCTTCCTAGGAGGAGGAACAGATACGCAGTATTTT. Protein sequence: CASSFLGGGTDTQYF.

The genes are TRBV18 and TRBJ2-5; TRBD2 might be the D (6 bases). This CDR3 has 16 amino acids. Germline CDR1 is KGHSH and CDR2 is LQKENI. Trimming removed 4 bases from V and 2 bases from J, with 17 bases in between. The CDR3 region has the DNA TGTGCCAGCTCACGCGACCCCCCTAGCGTTCAAGAGACCCAGTACTTC. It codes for CASSRDPPSVQETQYF. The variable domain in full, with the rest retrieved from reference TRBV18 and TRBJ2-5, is NAGVMQNPRHLVRRRGQEARLRCSPMKGHSHVYWYRQLPEEGLKFMVYLQKENIIDESGMPKERFSAEFPKEGPSILRIQQVVRGDSAAYFCASSRDPPSVQETQYFGPGTRLLVL.

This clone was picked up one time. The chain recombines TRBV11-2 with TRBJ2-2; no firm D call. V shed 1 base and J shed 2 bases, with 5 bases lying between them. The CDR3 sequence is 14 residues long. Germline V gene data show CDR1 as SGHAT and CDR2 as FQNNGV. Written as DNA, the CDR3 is TGTGCCAGCAGCTTAGCCCTTAACACCGGGGAGCTGTTTTTT. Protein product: CASSLALNTGELFF.

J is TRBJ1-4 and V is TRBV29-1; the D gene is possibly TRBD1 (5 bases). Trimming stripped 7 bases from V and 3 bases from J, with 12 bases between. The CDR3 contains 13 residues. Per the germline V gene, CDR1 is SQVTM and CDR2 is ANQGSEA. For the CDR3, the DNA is TGCAGCGCTCAGGGTCAGGCTAATGAAAAACTGTTTTTT. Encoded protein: CSAQGQANEKLFF.

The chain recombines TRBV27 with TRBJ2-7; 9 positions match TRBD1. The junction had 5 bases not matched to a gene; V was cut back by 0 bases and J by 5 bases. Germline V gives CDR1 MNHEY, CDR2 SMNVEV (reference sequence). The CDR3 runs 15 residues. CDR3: CASSLSGTGTHEQYF. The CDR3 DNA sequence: TGTGCCAGCAGTTTATCCGGGACAGGGACCCACGAGCAGTACTTC.

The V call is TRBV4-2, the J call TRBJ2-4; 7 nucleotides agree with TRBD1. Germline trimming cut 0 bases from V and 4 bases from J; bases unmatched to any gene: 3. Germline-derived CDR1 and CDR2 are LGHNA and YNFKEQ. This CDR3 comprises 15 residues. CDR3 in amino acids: CASSQDLDRKNIQYF. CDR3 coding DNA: TGTGCCAGCAGCCAAGACCTGGACAGGAAAAACATTCAGTACTTC.

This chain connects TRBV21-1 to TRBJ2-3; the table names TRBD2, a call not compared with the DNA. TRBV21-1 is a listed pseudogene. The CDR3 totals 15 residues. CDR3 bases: TGTGCCAGCACCCCAGCGGGGGTTTTCACAGATACGCAGTATTTT. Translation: CASTPAGVFTDTQYF.

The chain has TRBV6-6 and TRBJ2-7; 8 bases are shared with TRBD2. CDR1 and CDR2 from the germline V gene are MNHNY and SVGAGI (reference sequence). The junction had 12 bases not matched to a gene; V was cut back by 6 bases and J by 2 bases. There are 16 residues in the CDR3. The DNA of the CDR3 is TGTGCCAGCAGCCTAACCGCGGGGGGCACCCCCTACGAGCAGTACTTC. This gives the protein CASSLTAGGTPYEQYF.

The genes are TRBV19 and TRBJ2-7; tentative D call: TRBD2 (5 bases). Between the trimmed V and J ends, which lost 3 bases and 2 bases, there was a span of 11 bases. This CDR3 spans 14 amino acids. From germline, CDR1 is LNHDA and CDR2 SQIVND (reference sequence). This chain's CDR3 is CASSITSGAYEQYF. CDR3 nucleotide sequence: TGTGCCAGTAGTATTACCAGCGGAGCCTACGAGCAGTACTTC.

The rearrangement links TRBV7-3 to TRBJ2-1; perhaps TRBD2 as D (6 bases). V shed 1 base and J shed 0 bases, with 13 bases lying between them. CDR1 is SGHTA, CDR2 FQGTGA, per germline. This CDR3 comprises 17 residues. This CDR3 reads CASSLNPGLSSYNEQFF. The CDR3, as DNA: TGTGCCAGCAGCTTAAATCCGGGACTTAGCTCCTACAATGAGCAGTTCTTC.

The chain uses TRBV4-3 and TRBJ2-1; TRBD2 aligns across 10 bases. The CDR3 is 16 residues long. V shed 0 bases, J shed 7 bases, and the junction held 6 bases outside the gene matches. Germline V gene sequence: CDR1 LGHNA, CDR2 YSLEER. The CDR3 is CASSQERTSGLNEQFF. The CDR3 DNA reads TGCGCCAGCAGCCAAGAGAGGACTAGCGGATTGAATGAGCAGTTCTTC.

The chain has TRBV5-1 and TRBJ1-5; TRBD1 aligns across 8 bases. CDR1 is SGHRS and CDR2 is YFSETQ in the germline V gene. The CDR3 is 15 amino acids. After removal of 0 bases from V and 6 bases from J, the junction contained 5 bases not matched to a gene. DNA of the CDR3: TGCGCCAGCAGCTTGGACGGGCAGGGGGCTCAGCCCCAGCATTTT. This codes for CASSLDGQGAQPQHF.

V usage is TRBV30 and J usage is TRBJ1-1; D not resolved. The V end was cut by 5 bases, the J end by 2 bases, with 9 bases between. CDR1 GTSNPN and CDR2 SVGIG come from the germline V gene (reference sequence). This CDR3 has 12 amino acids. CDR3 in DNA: TGTGCCTGGGGCAGTAAAAACACTGAAGCTTTCTTT. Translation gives CAWGSKNTEAFF.

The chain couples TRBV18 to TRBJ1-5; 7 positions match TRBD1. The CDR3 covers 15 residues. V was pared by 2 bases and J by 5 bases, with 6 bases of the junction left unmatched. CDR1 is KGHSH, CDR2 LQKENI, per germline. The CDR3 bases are TGTGCCAGCTCACCATTTACAGGGGATGATCAGCCCCAGCATTTT. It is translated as CASSPFTGDDQPQHF.

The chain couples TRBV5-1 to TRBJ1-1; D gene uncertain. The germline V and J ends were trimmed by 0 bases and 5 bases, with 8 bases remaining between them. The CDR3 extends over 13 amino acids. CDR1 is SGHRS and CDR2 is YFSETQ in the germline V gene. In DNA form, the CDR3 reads TGCGCCAGCAGCTTGGGCGGAGGGACTGAAGCTTTCTTT. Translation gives CASSLGGGTEAFF.

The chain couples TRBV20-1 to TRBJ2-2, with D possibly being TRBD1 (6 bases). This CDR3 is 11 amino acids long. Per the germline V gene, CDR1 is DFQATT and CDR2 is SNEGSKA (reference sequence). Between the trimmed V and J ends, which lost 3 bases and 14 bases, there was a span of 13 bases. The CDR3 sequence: CSASVTGSLFF. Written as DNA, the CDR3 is TGCAGTGCTAGCGTTACAGGGTCCCTGTTTTTT.

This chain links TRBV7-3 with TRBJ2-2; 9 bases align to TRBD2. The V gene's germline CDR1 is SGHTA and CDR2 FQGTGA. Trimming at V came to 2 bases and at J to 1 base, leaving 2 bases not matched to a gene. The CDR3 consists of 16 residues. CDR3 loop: CASSLSTSGNTGELFF. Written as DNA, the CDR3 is TGTGCCAGCAGCTTATCGACTAGCGGGAACACCGGGGAGCTGTTTTTT.

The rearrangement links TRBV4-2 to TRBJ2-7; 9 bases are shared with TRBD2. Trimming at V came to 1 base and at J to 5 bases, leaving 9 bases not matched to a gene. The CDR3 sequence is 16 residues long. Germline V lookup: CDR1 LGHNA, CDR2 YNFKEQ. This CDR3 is CASSQGREGLRNEQYF. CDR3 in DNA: TGTGCCAGCAGCCAAGGGCGGGAGGGCCTACGGAACGAGCAGTACTTC.

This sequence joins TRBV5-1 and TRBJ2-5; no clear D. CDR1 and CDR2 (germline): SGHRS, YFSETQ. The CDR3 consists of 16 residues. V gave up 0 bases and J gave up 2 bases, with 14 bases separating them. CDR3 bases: TGCGCCAGCAGCTTGGCCCTTGGCTTGTTACAAGAGACCCAGTACTTC. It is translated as CASSLALGLLQETQYF. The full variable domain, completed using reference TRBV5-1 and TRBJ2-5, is KAGVTQTPRYLIKTRGQQVTLSCSPISGHRSVSWYQQTPGQGLQFLFEYFSETQRNKGNFPGRFSGRQFSNSRSEMNVSTLELGDSALYLCASSLALGLLQETQYFGPGTRLLVL.

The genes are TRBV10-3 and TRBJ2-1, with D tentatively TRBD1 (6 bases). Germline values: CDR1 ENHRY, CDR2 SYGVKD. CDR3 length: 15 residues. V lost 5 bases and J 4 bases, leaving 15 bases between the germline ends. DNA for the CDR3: TGTGCCATCAGTCAGGACCGGGACACATACAATGAGCAGTTCTTC. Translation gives CAISQDRDTYNEQFF.

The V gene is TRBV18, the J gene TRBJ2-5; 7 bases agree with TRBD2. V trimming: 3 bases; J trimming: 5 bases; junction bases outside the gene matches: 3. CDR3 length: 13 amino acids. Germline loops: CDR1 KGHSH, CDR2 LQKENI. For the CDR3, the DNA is TGTGCCAGCTCACCTCGGGGAGGGGAGACCCAGTACTTC. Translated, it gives CASSPRGGETQYF.

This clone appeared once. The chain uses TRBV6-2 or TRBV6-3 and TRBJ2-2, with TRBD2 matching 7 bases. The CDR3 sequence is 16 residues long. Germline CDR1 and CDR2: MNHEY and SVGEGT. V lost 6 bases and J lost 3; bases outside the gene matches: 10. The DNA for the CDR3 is TGTGCCAGCAGCACGAGGGAGGGGTTGTACACCGGGGAGCTGTTTTTT. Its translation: CASSTREGLYTGELFF.

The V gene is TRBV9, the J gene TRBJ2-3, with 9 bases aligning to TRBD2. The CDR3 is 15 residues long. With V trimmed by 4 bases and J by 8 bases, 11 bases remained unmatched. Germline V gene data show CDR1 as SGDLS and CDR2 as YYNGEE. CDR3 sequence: CASSPWTSAASTQYF. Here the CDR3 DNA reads TGTGCCAGCAGCCCGTGGACTAGCGCGGCGAGTACGCAGTATTTT.

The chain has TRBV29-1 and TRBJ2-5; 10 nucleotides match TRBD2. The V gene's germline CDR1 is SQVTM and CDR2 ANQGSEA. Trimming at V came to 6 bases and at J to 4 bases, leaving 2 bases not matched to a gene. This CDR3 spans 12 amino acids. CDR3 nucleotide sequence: TGCAGCGTAACTAGCGGGGTAGAGACCCAGTACTTC. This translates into CSVTSGVETQYF.

CDR3 DNA: TGTGCCAGCAGTAGGGACAGGAGCTCTGGAAACACCATATATTTT. It encodes CASSRDRSSGNTIYF. The V gene is TRBV6-5, the J gene TRBJ1-3, with 8 bases identical to TRBD1. Germline values: CDR1 MNHEY, CDR2 SVGAGI. This CDR3 has 15 amino acids. Trimming cost V 5 bases and J 0 bases; bases outside gene matches: 3.

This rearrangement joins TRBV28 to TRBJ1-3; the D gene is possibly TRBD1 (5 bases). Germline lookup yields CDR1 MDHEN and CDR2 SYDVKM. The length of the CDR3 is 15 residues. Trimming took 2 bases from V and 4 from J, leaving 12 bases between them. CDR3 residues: CASSLTPGYGNTIYF. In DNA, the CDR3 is TGTGCCAGCAGTTTAACGCCAGGGTACGGAAACACCATATATTTT. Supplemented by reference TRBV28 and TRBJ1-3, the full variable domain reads DVKVTQSSRYLVKRTGEKVFLECVQDMDHENMFWYRQDPGLGLRLIYFSYDVKMKEKGDIPEGYSVSREKKERFSLILESASTNQTSMYLCASSLTPGYGNTIYFGEGSWLTVV.